These T cell receptor beta chains were read from a single sample in a study of response to subunit inactivated influenza vaccine. Using its own MiXCR run on the RT-PCR reads, TCRdb lists one record per CDR3 protein. The sample includes about 300,000 distinct CDR3 sequences, 20% to 25% of them seen just once. This material consisted of PBMCs from blood, taken approximately 20 months after vaccination. The receptors were gathered from a man between 50 and 75 years old who received an inactivated influenza vaccine. The CDR3 runs from the conserved cysteine through the conserved F or W. The D gene is left open where the match is weak. Clone size, where shown, is once, few, many, or a class for clones that have expanded.

CDR3nt: TGTGCCAGCAGCTCGGACCACTTTGGCGCGCTCACCTACAATGAGCAGTTCTTC
CDR3aa: CASSSDHFGALTYNEQFF
d_gene: -
j_gene: TRBJ2-1
abundance: -
v_gene: TRBV11-1

CDR3nt: TGCGCCAGCAGCTTGGTTGGGACAGCGAATGAGCAGTTCTTC
CDR3aa: CASSLVGTANEQFF
d_gene: TRBD1
j_gene: TRBJ2-1
abundance: many
v_gene: TRBV5-1

CDR3nt: TGTGCCATCAGTCTTAGACTAGCGGGACAAGAGACCCAGTACTTC
CDR3aa: CAISLRLAGQETQYF
d_gene: TRBD2
j_gene: TRBJ2-5
abundance: -
v_gene: TRBV10-3

CDR3nt: TGTGCCAGCAGCTTAGCGCGGGGCAGGAACACTGAAGCTTTCTTT
CDR3aa: CASSLARGRNTEAFF
d_gene: -
j_gene: TRBJ1-1
abundance: many
v_gene: TRBV7-9

CDR3nt: TGTGCCGTCGGACGGAGCTCCTACGAGCAGTACTTC
CDR3aa: CAVGRSSYEQYF
d_gene: -
j_gene: TRBJ2-7
abundance: -
v_gene: TRBV6-1

CDR3nt: TGTGCCAGTTCCGGTTATGACCCTTCTGAAGCTTTCTTT
CDR3aa: CASSGYDPSEAFF
d_gene: -
j_gene: TRBJ1-1
abundance: -
v_gene: TRBV19

CDR3nt: TGTGCCAGCAGCTTACCTCCCCCTAGCGGGAGCGACGAGCAGTACTTC
CDR3aa: CASSLPPPSGSDEQYF
d_gene: TRBD2
j_gene: TRBJ2-7
abundance: few
v_gene: TRBV7-9

CDR3nt: TGTGCCGCCGCATGGGGCCAGGGCAATCAGCCCCAGCATTTT
CDR3aa: CAAAWGQGNQPQHF
d_gene: -
j_gene: TRBJ1-5
abundance: many
v_gene: TRBV28

CDR3nt: TGCAGTGCTAGAGATTTTATCAATGAGCAGTTCTTC
CDR3aa: CSARDFINEQFF
d_gene: -
j_gene: TRBJ2-1
abundance: -
v_gene: TRBV20-1

CDR3nt: TGTGCCAGCAGCTTAGTAGTAGCGGATCAGCAGTATTTT
CDR3aa: CASSLVVADQQYF
d_gene: -
j_gene: TRBJ2-3
abundance: few
v_gene: TRBV11-2

CDR3nt: TGTGCCAGCAGTTTTGCGGGTTCTCTCACTGAAGCTTTCTTT
CDR3aa: CASSFAGSLTEAFF
d_gene: -
j_gene: TRBJ1-1
abundance: few
v_gene: TRBV28

CDR3nt: TGCAGTGCTAGCCCAGCGAGCGGACAGCCGAACACTGAAGCTTTCTTT
CDR3aa: CSASPASGQPNTEAFF
d_gene: -
j_gene: TRBJ1-1
abundance: -
v_gene: TRBV20-1

CDR3nt: TGTGCCAGCAGCTTATTCGCAGGGGGCGCGTACGAGCAGTACTTC
CDR3aa: CASSLFAGGAYEQYF
d_gene: TRBD1
j_gene: TRBJ2-7
abundance: -
v_gene: TRBV7-9

CDR3nt: TGTGCCAGCAGTAAACTAGCGGGTGATGAGCAGTACTTC
CDR3aa: CASSKLAGDEQYF
d_gene: TRBD2
j_gene: TRBJ2-7
abundance: few
v_gene: TRBV7-7

CDR3nt: TGTGCCAGCAGCTTAGCACCGGGACTGCAGGAGACCCAGTACTTC
CDR3aa: CASSLAPGLQETQYF
d_gene: -
j_gene: TRBJ2-5
abundance: -
v_gene: TRBV7-9

CDR3nt: TGTGCCACCAGTGATGCCCGGGACAGGGGAGATACGCAGTATTTT
CDR3aa: CATSDARDRGDTQYF
d_gene: TRBD1
j_gene: TRBJ2-3
abundance: -
v_gene: TRBV24-1

CDR3nt: TGTGCCATCAGTTCCGACAGGGGGTTCAACACCGGGGAGCTGTTTTTT
CDR3aa: CAISSDRGFNTGELFF
d_gene: TRBD1
j_gene: TRBJ2-2
abundance: -
v_gene: TRBV10-3

CDR3nt: TGTGCCAGCAGTCCTCGTAGTAATTCCTACAATGAGCAGTTCTTC
CDR3aa: CASSPRSNSYNEQFF
d_gene: -
j_gene: TRBJ2-1
abundance: -
v_gene: TRBV27

CDR3nt: TGTGCCAGCAGCCAAGCACAGTCTAGGATTCTCGAGCAGTACTTC
CDR3aa: CASSQAQSRILEQYF
d_gene: -
j_gene: TRBJ2-7
abundance: -
v_gene: TRBV14

CDR3nt: TGTGCCAGCAGGAACTCAGGGGGCACTGAAGCTTTCTTT
CDR3aa: CASRNSGGTEAFF
d_gene: TRBD1
j_gene: TRBJ1-1
abundance: -
v_gene: TRBV28

CDR3nt: TGTGCCAGCAGTCCCCCAGCGGGAGTAACAGATACGCAGTATTTT
CDR3aa: CASSPPAGVTDTQYF
d_gene: TRBD2
j_gene: TRBJ2-3
abundance: -
v_gene: TRBV28

CDR3nt: TGTGCCAGCAGTGAAGTGCCTGAACTGGAGACCCAGTACTTC
CDR3aa: CASSEVPELETQYF
d_gene: -
j_gene: TRBJ2-5
abundance: -
v_gene: TRBV6-1

CDR3nt: TGCAGCGTTGCCCCGACAGGGGCGCGTGAGACCCAGTACTTC
CDR3aa: CSVAPTGARETQYF
d_gene: TRBD1
j_gene: TRBJ2-5
abundance: -
v_gene: TRBV29-1

CDR3nt: TGTGCCAGCAGTGAAAACCCAGGGAGTGACTACACCTTC
CDR3aa: CASSENPGSDYTF
d_gene: -
j_gene: TRBJ1-2
abundance: -
v_gene: TRBV2

CDR3nt: TGTGCCAGCAGCTTGGGAGGCGAATACGAGCAGTACTTC
CDR3aa: CASSLGGEYEQYF
d_gene: -
j_gene: TRBJ2-7
abundance: few
v_gene: TRBV5-5

CDR3nt: TGTGCCAGCAGCCCAGACGCGTTCTATGGCTACACCTTC
CDR3aa: CASSPDAFYGYTF
d_gene: -
j_gene: TRBJ1-2
abundance: -
v_gene: TRBV7-9

CDR3nt: TGTGCCAGTAGTATAACCCCGGGACAAGCCTACGAGCAGTACTTC
CDR3aa: CASSITPGQAYEQYF
d_gene: -
j_gene: TRBJ2-7
abundance: few
v_gene: TRBV19

CDR3nt: TGTGCCAGCAACCGGGACAGACAGGATGGCTACACCTTC
CDR3aa: CASNRDRQDGYTF
d_gene: TRBD1
j_gene: TRBJ1-2
abundance: -
v_gene: TRBV2

CDR3nt: TGTGCCAGCAGGTCCGATGGGACGCAGTTCTTC
CDR3aa: CASRSDGTQFF
d_gene: -
j_gene: TRBJ2-1
abundance: many
v_gene: TRBV12-3/TRBV12-4

CDR3nt: TGCGCCAGCAGCCAAGCCGGGACAGGGCTTCACTACGAGCAGTACTTC
CDR3aa: CASSQAGTGLHYEQYF
d_gene: TRBD1
j_gene: TRBJ2-7
abundance: few
v_gene: TRBV4-3

CDR3nt: TGTGCCAGCTCAGAGACCCGTAATTCACCCCTCCACTTT
CDR3aa: CASSETRNSPLHF
d_gene: -
j_gene: TRBJ1-6
abundance: few
v_gene: TRBV18

CDR3nt: TGCGCCAGCAGTGTCTACCGCACCGGGGAGCTGTTTTTT
CDR3aa: CASSVYRTGELFF
d_gene: -
j_gene: TRBJ2-2
abundance: -
v_gene: TRBV10-1

CDR3nt: TGTGCCAGCAGCTTACCCTATGAGCAGTTCTTC
CDR3aa: CASSLPYEQFF
d_gene: -
j_gene: TRBJ2-1
abundance: few
v_gene: TRBV7-2

CDR3nt: TGCGCCAGCAGCCAGAACAGGGGGAATTCACCCCTCCACTTT
CDR3aa: CASSQNRGNSPLHF
d_gene: TRBD1
j_gene: TRBJ1-6
abundance: -
v_gene: TRBV4-3

CDR3nt: TGTGCCAGCAGCTTAGTTCTAACAGGGGATCAGCCCCAGCATTTT
CDR3aa: CASSLVLTGDQPQHF
d_gene: TRBD1
j_gene: TRBJ1-5
abundance: few
v_gene: TRBV7-2

CDR3nt: TGTGCCAGCAGCGCTCAGTCCATGAACACTGAAGCTTTCTTT
CDR3aa: CASSAQSMNTEAFF
d_gene: -
j_gene: TRBJ1-1
abundance: many
v_gene: TRBV7-2

CDR3nt: TGCGCCAGCAGTGAGTCGGGGCGGGAGCAGTACTTC
CDR3aa: CASSESGREQYF
d_gene: -
j_gene: TRBJ2-7
abundance: -
v_gene: TRBV10-1

CDR3nt: TGTGCCAGCAGTGCCCTCTGGGGCTCCAGTTACGAGCAGTACTTC
CDR3aa: CASSALWGSSYEQYF
d_gene: -
j_gene: TRBJ2-7
abundance: few
v_gene: TRBV25-1

CDR3nt: TGCGCCAGCAGCTCCGGACAGGGGACGGTTCTTGGCACTGAAGCTTTCTTT
CDR3aa: CASSSGQGTVLGTEAFF
d_gene: TRBD1
j_gene: TRBJ1-1
abundance: -
v_gene: TRBV5-1

CDR3nt: TGTGCCAGCAGACGAGGGGCAGTAGATGGCTACACCTTC
CDR3aa: CASRRGAVDGYTF
d_gene: -
j_gene: TRBJ1-2
abundance: few
v_gene: TRBV6-2/TRBV6-3

CDR3nt: TGTGCCAGCAGCCCAGCGGGGGGGACAGGGGTTCTCGGCGGCTACACCTTC
CDR3aa: CASSPAGGTGVLGGYTF
d_gene: TRBD1
j_gene: TRBJ1-2
abundance: -
v_gene: TRBV7-2

CDR3nt: TGCGCCAGCAGCCTCGGAAGGACAGACCCCTACGAGCAGTACTTC
CDR3aa: CASSLGRTDPYEQYF
d_gene: -
j_gene: TRBJ2-7
abundance: few
v_gene: TRBV4-3

CDR3nt: TGCGCCAGCAGCCAAGACGGGCAGGGGAGGTCACCCCTCCACTTT
CDR3aa: CASSQDGQGRSPLHF
d_gene: -
j_gene: TRBJ1-6
abundance: many
v_gene: TRBV4-3

CDR3nt: TGCGCCAGCAGCCAAGATGTGGGAAGCAATCAGCCCCAGCATTTT
CDR3aa: CASSQDVGSNQPQHF
d_gene: -
j_gene: TRBJ1-5
abundance: -
v_gene: TRBV4-3

CDR3nt: TGCGCCAGCAGCTTGGGGGACTCCATGGGCAATGAGCAGTTCTTC
CDR3aa: CASSLGDSMGNEQFF
d_gene: -
j_gene: TRBJ2-1
abundance: -
v_gene: TRBV5-1

CDR3nt: TGTGCCAGCAGCTCCCGACAGGCGTTGAACACTGAAGCTTTCTTT
CDR3aa: CASSSRQALNTEAFF
d_gene: -
j_gene: TRBJ1-1
abundance: few
v_gene: TRBV5-6

CDR3nt: TGCAGTGCTAGAACTAGCGGAAAGGGAGATACGCAGTATTTT
CDR3aa: CSARTSGKGDTQYF
d_gene: TRBD2
j_gene: TRBJ2-3
abundance: few
v_gene: TRBV20-1

CDR3nt: TGTGCCATCAGTCCGCAGGGTCGGGAGACCCAGTACTTC
CDR3aa: CAISPQGRETQYF
d_gene: -
j_gene: TRBJ2-5
abundance: -
v_gene: TRBV10-3